The 22 T cell receptor beta chains listed next were all sequenced from one sample in a study of cytomegalovirus exposure and HLA in healthy donors. Primers for the PCR totalled 60 Vbeta and 13 Jbeta. Sequenced by immunoSEQ multiplex PCR; TCRdb stores in-frame clones only, minus some. The sample holds around 130,000 clones, roughly 80% seen once. The source material was PBMCs. The receptors shown here come from a woman aged 55-75 years in good health and CMV-seronegative.

There are a few counts of this clone. The chain couples TRBV28 to TRBJ1-5; maybe TRBD1 (6 bases). Germline loops: CDR1 MDHEN, CDR2 SYDVKM. The CDR3 has 14 residues. The V end was cut by 5 bases, the J end by 6 bases, with 14 bases between. The CDR3 DNA reads as TGTGCCAGCAGTGAGAGAACAGGGACTCAGCCCCAGCATTTT. Amino acid sequence: CASSERTGTQPQHF.

The rearrangement joins TRBV5-1 to TRBJ1-2; D is unresolved. Trimming cost V 2 bases and J 7 bases, with 6 bases left between them. CDR1 and CDR2 from the germline V gene are SGHRS and YFSETQ. The CDR3 totals 11 residues. The CDR3 DNA reads as TGCGCCAGCAGCTTCCGGGGTGGCTACACCTTC. Translated: CASSFRGGYTF.

J is TRBJ2-7 and V is TRBV16; no reliable D call. Germline CDR1 KGHSY, CDR2 FQNENV. CDR3 length: 15 amino acids. The V gene lost 0 bases and the J gene lost 0 bases, with 9 bases spanning the gap. CDR3 amino acids: CASSQSPVNSYEQYF. CDR3 nucleotide sequence: TGTGCCAGCAGCCAATCGCCAGTTAACTCCTACGAGCAGTACTTC.

The chain has TRBV7-9 and TRBJ2-7; TRBD1 agrees at 7 bases. The CDR3 covers 15 residues. Unmatched junction bases numbered 9, after V lost 5 bases and J lost 2 bases. Germline CDR1 is SEHNR and CDR2 is FQNEAQ (reference sequence). The CDR3 protein is CASSVETGPAYEQYF. The CDR3 DNA reads as TGTGCCAGCAGCGTCGAGACAGGGCCCGCCTACGAGCAGTACTTC. Supplemented by reference TRBV7-9 and TRBJ2-7, the full variable domain reads DTGVSQNPRHKITKRGQNVTFRCDPISEHNRLYWYRQTLGQGPEFLTYFQNEAQLEKSRLLSDRFSAERPKGSFSTLEIQRTEQGDSAMYLCASSVETGPAYEQYFGPGTRLTVT.

The rearrangement links TRBV10-3 to TRBJ2-4; 10 bases line up with TRBD2. Germline assignment: CDR1 ENHRY and CDR2 SYGVKD. The V segment lost 3 bases and the J segment 8 bases; nucleotides outside the gene matches: 13. CDR3 length: 17 amino acids. The CDR3 sequence: CAISEASGGPGADIQYF. CDR3 nucleotides: TGTGCCATCAGTGAAGCTAGCGGGGGACCCGGAGCCGACATTCAGTACTTC.

The chain carries TRBV30 and TRBJ2-2; D is unclear. The length of the CDR3 is 15 residues. Germline V gene lookup returns CDR1 GTSNPN and CDR2 SVGIG (reference sequence). V gave up 5 bases and J gave up 2 bases, with 15 bases separating them. CDR3 in DNA: TGTGCCTGGGGGTGGGCTGGGCTTAACACCGGGGAGCTGTTTTTT. Protein: CAWGWAGLNTGELFF.

This chain connects TRBV30 to TRBJ1-2; 9 nucleotides agree with TRBD1. The CDR3 sequence is 15 residues long. V lost 8 bases to trimming and J lost 6 bases; unmatched junction nucleotides: 16. Looked up from germline, CDR1 is GTSNPN and CDR2 is SVGIG (reference sequence). The CDR3: CASNLGTGKVNGYTF. The CDR3 DNA is TGTGCCAGCAACCTCGGGACAGGGAAAGTGAATGGCTACACCTTC.

This chain connects TRBV7-8 to TRBJ2-4; 14 nucleotides align to TRBD2. Per germline, CDR1 SGHVS and CDR2 FQNEAQ. CDR3 length equals 16 residues. With 5 bases clipped from V and 8 bases from J, the junction kept 8 bases outside the gene matches. In DNA, the CDR3 is TGTGCCAGCAGCCTGGGGACTAGCGGGAGTACATACATTCAGTACTTC. It specifies CASSLGTSGSTYIQYF.

The chain recombines TRBV28 with TRBJ2-7, with TRBD2 as a possible D gene (6 bases). V shed 5 bases and J shed 0 bases, with 17 bases lying between them. Germline lookup yields CDR1 MDHEN and CDR2 SYDVKM. The CDR3 covers 16 residues. CDR3 sequence: CASSPPPRDFSYEQYF. In DNA, the CDR3 is TGTGCCAGCAGTCCACCTCCTCGGGACTTCTCCTACGAGCAGTACTTC. Full variable domain (outside the CDR3, taken from reference TRBV28 and TRBJ2-7): DVKVTQSSRYLVKRTGEKVFLECVQDMDHENMFWYRQDPGLGLRLIYFSYDVKMKEKGDIPEGYSVSREKKERFSLILESASTNQTSMYLCASSPPPRDFSYEQYFGPGTRLTVT.

The rearrangement links TRBV7-9 to TRBJ1-3, with a tentative D call TRBD1 (6 bases). This CDR3 comprises 14 residues. Trimming took 5 bases from V and 1 from J, leaving 9 bases between them. Per germline, CDR1 SEHNR and CDR2 FQNEAQ (reference sequence). The CDR3 region is CASSQQGSGNTIYF. The CDR3 DNA reads as TGTGCCAGCAGCCAACAGGGTTCTGGAAACACCATATATTTT.

This clone was detected only once. The rearrangement links TRBV7-3 to TRBJ2-5; 9 nucleotides align to TRBD1. V gave up 5 bases and J gave up 5 bases; unmatched junction bases: 9. The germline gives CDR1 SGHTA, CDR2 FQGTGA. The CDR3 runs to 15 residues. CDR3 residues: CASSPQGQGRETQYF. The CDR3 region has the DNA TGTGCCAGCAGCCCTCAGGGACAGGGTAGGGAGACCCAGTACTTC.

The V gene is TRBV7-8, the J gene TRBJ1-4; D call uncertain. Per germline, CDR1 SGHVS and CDR2 FQNEAQ. Trimming removed 6 bases at V and 1 base at J, with 9 bases between. This CDR3 spans 14 amino acids. The CDR3 DNA reads TGTGCCAGCAGTTACCGGGAAACTAATGAAAAACTGTTTTTT. The encoded protein is CASSYRETNEKLFF. Looking up the rest from reference TRBV7-8 and TRBJ1-4 gives the full variable domain: GAGVSQSPRYKVAKRGQDVALRCDPISGHVSLFWYQQALGQGPEFLTYFQNEAQLDKSGLPSDRFFAERPEGSVSTLKIQRTQQEDSAVYLCASSYRETNEKLFFGSGTQLSVL.

The chain couples TRBV19 to TRBJ2-1; D is perhaps TRBD1 (5 bases). This CDR3 comprises 13 residues. Deletions cut 3 bases from V and 6 bases from J, with 9 bases between. CDR1 and CDR2 from the germline V gene are LNHDA and SQIVND (reference sequence). CDR3 DNA: TGTGCCAGTAGTATGACAGTTCTCAATGAGCAGTTCTTC. Translated, it gives CASSMTVLNEQFF.

V and J are TRBV5-5 and TRBJ1-5; 8 nucleotides align to TRBD1. This CDR3 region has 17 residues. CDR1 and CDR2 from the germline V gene are SGHKS and YYEKEE (reference sequence). Losses at the gene ends were 7 bases for V and 5 bases for J; bases not matched to a gene: 17. CDR3 loop: CASGGSTGEREDQPQHF. The CDR3 DNA is TGTGCCAGCGGCGGCTCGACAGGGGAGCGGGAGGATCAGCCCCAGCATTTT.

The chain couples TRBV11-2 to TRBJ2-2; the match to TRBD2 covers 11 bases. Per the germline V gene, CDR1 is SGHAT and CDR2 is FQNNGV. Trimming cost V 5 bases and J 1 base; bases outside gene matches: 12. The CDR3 is 19 residues long. As DNA, the CDR3 is TGTGCCAGCAGCCCCACTTGGGTTAGCGGGAGGGAGAACACCGGGGAGCTGTTTTTT. Translating it yields CASSPTWVSGRENTGELFF.

This chain joins TRBV9 and TRBJ2-5; 12 bases are a match to TRBD2. Per germline, CDR1 SGDLS and CDR2 YYNGEE. The length of the CDR3 is 17 residues. After removal of 0 bases from V and 5 bases from J, the junction contained 8 bases not matched to a gene. The DNA of the CDR3 is TGTGCCAGCAGCGTAGTGGCTAGCGGGAGGGCCCGGGAGACCCAGTACTTC. It yields the protein CASSVVASGRARETQYF. Complete variable domain (other parts from reference TRBV9 and TRBJ2-5): DSGVTQTPKHLITATGQRVTLRCSPRSGDLSVYWYQQSLDQGLQFLIQYYNGEERAKGNILERFSAQQFPDLHSELNLSSLELGDSALYFCASSVVASGRARETQYFGPGTRLLVL.

V usage is TRBV18 and J usage is TRBJ2-7; 9 nucleotides agree with TRBD1. Losses at the gene ends were 0 bases for V and 4 bases for J; bases not matched to a gene: 1. CDR3 length: 14 amino acids. Germline V gives CDR1 KGHSH, CDR2 LQKENI. CDR3 loop: CASSPPGQGYEQYF. The CDR3 nucleotides read TGTGCCAGCTCACCACCGGGACAGGGTTACGAGCAGTACTTC.

This chain joins TRBV11-2 and TRBJ1-2, with TRBD1 matching over 7 bases. Germline CDR1 SGHAT, CDR2 FQNNGV. The V segment lost 5 bases and the J segment 2 bases; nucleotides outside the gene matches: 11. The CDR3 has 16 amino acids. The CDR3 coding sequence is TGTGCCAGCAGCACCCTTCGGGACAGATACAACTATGGCTACACCTTC. It codes for CASSTLRDRYNYGYTF.

The V gene is TRBV19, the J gene TRBJ2-6, with a tentative D call TRBD1 (6 bases). The CDR3 runs to 16 residues. V lost 5 bases, J lost 4 bases, and 15 bases lay in between. Germline V gene sequence: CDR1 LNHDA, CDR2 SQIVND (reference sequence). CDR3 region: CASSPQQGRGANVLTF. The CDR3 bases are TGTGCCAGTAGTCCCCAACAGGGTCGGGGGGCCAACGTCCTGACTTTC.

The chain is built from TRBV28 and TRBJ2-4, with D perhaps matching TRBD1 (5 bases). Germline-derived CDR1 and CDR2 are MDHEN and SYDVKM. CDR3 length equals 16 residues. V was cut by 3 bases and J by 2 bases, with 14 bases left in between. CDR3 residues: CASSFGQGMTKNIQYF. The CDR3, as DNA: TGTGCCAGCAGTTTTGGGCAGGGCATGACCAAAAACATTCAGTACTTC.

The V call is TRBV9, the J call TRBJ2-1; 7 bases agree with TRBD2. Germline V gene data show CDR1 as SGDLS and CDR2 as YYNGEE. Germline trimming cut 0 bases from V and 2 bases from J; bases unmatched to any gene: 8. This CDR3 has 17 residues. CDR3 region: CASSVVGGGRAYNEQFF. CDR3 coding DNA: TGTGCCAGCAGCGTAGTGGGTGGTGGGAGGGCCTACAATGAGCAGTTCTTC.

As DNA, the CDR3 is TGTGCCAGCAGCTTAGCGGCACAGGGGGCGCGCGGCTACACCTTC. Translated, it gives CASSLAAQGARGYTF. The rearrangement links TRBV7-8 to TRBJ1-2; 9 nucleotides align to TRBD1. The ends lost 0 bases at V and 8 bases at J; junction bases unmatched: 7. CDR1 and CDR2 from the germline V gene are SGHVS and FQNEAQ. The CDR3 covers 15 residues.